These 15 T cell receptor beta chains share one sample of origin, sequenced in a study of blood T cell repertoires in COVID-19. Measured with immunoSEQ multiplex PCR; TCRdb has only the in-frame clones, and not every one. The sample holds about 160,000 clones, over 65% seen once. The material sequenced was peripheral blood. The receptors were sampled from a man between 65 and 85 years old with acute or convalescent COVID-19.

This sequence joins TRBV28 and TRBJ1-1, with TRBD1 matching 7 bases. J gave up 0 bases and V 10 bases, and 8 bases lay outside the gene matches. CDR1 MDHEN and CDR2 SYDVKM come from the germline V gene. The CDR3 contains 14 residues. CDR3 in DNA: TGTGCCATACTACCGGGACAGCTGAACACTGAAGCTTTCTTT. Translation gives CAILPGQLNTEAFF.

J is TRBJ2-2 and V is TRBV28; 7 bases fit TRBD1. The trim removed 5 bases at V and 0 bases at J, leaving 6 bases unmatched. The CDR3 length is 16 residues. In germline, CDR1 is MDHEN, CDR2 SYDVKM. CDR3 sequence (DNA): TGTGCCAGCAGTCCCGGACAGGCAACGAACACCGGGGAGCTGTTTTTT. Its translation: CASSPGQATNTGELFF.

This chain connects TRBV28 to TRBJ1-1; 8 nucleotides align to TRBD1. The CDR3 covers 15 residues. Germline V gives CDR1 MDHEN, CDR2 SYDVKM. V was pared by 6 bases and J by 10 bases, with 16 bases of the junction left unmatched. This CDR3 is CASSPGGQGGARAFF. The CDR3 nucleotides read TGTGCCAGCAGCCCCGGCGGACAGGGAGGGGCACGAGCTTTCTTT.

CDR3 sequence reads: CASSPRVAETQYF. In nucleotides, the CDR3 is TGCGCCAGCAGCCCGCGGGTGGCAGAGACCCAGTACTTC. V and J are TRBV5-1 and TRBJ2-5; D might be TRBD2 (5 bases). V shed 4 bases and J shed 4 bases, with 11 bases lying between them. This CDR3 has 13 residues. The V gene's germline CDR1 is SGHRS and CDR2 YFSETQ.

The J gene is TRBJ1-1, the V gene TRBV25-1, with 8 bases lining up with TRBD1. The CDR3 is 14 amino acids. Germline V gene data show CDR1 as MGHDK and CDR2 as SYGVNS. V was pared by 4 bases and J by 2 bases, with 3 bases of the junction left unmatched. The CDR3 sequence: CASSADRGNTEAFF. The CDR3 DNA reads TGTGCCAGCAGTGCTGACAGGGGCAACACTGAAGCTTTCTTT.

V and J are TRBV4-1 and TRBJ2-5; 10 bases match TRBD2. Germline-derived CDR1 and CDR2 are MGHRA and YSYEKL. The CDR3 has 17 amino acids. With 1 base clipped from V and 1 base from J, the junction kept 6 bases outside the gene matches. CDR3 in DNA: TGCGCCAGCAGCCAAGCGCTAGCGGGGGCAGTCCAAGAGACCCAGTACTTC. This translates into CASSQALAGAVQETQYF.

For the CDR3, the DNA is TGTGCCAGCAGCTTTCAGGCAGGGCATGGCTACACCTTC. Translation gives CASSFQAGHGYTF. V usage is TRBV5-4 and J usage is TRBJ1-2; a weak D match, TRBD1 (5 bases). The CDR3 loop spans 13 amino acids. Germline CDR1 reads SGHNT; CDR2 reads YYREEE (reference sequence). V lost 2 bases and J lost 6, with 11 bases in between.

The CDR3 bases are TGTGCTAGTGGCGGCGGACAGGGGGGATTGGAGACCCAGTACTTC. It specifies CASGGGQGGLETQYF. The V and J genes are TRBV12-5 and TRBJ2-5, with TRBD1 matching over 10 bases. Germline trimming cut 6 bases from V and 5 bases from J; bases unmatched to any gene: 9. The germline V gene has CDR1 LGHNT and CDR2 FRNRAP. The CDR3 is made up of 15 amino acids.

Here the CDR3 reads CASTRTSNEKLFF. In DNA, the CDR3 is TGTGCCAGCACGAGGACAAGTAATGAAAAACTGTTTTTT. V is TRBV11-1 and J is TRBJ1-4; perhaps TRBD1 as D (5 bases). The CDR3 runs 13 residues. From germline, CDR1 is SGHAT and CDR2 FQDESV (reference sequence). Trimming cost V 7 bases and J 4 bases, with 10 bases left between them.

This clone was seen only once. CDR3 sequence (DNA): TGTGCCAGCAGTGAAGCGCTGATGGGGGGGCGGAACACTGAAGCTTTCTTT. It yields the protein CASSEALMGGRNTEAFF. This chain connects TRBV6-1 to TRBJ1-1, with D possibly matching TRBD1 (6 bases). The CDR3 is 17 residues long. V lost 0 bases and J lost 1, with 15 bases in between. Germline lookup yields CDR1 MNHNS and CDR2 SASEGT.

This chain connects TRBV28 to TRBJ1-2, with D unclear. The germline V gene has CDR1 MDHEN and CDR2 SYDVKM. The V and J ends lost 8 bases and 8 bases respectively, with 15 bases between them. This CDR3 is built from 12 residues. The CDR3 reads CASGGGPWGYTF. In nucleotides, the CDR3 is TGTGCCAGCGGTGGTGGGCCGTGGGGCTACACCTTC.

The genes are TRBV29-1 and TRBJ2-3, with 8 positions matching TRBD1. Losses at the gene ends were 7 bases for V and 1 base for J; bases not matched to a gene: 4. The CDR3 loop spans 13 amino acids. Germline CDR1 SQVTM, CDR2 ANQGSEA. DNA of the CDR3: TGCAGCGAACGGGGACAGGGCACAGATACGCAGTATTTT. This encodes CSERGQGTDTQYF.

The chain couples TRBV4-1 to TRBJ2-5; 9 nucleotides match TRBD2. CDR3 length equals 15 residues. In germline, CDR1 is MGHRA, CDR2 YSYEKL. J was trimmed by 5 bases and V by 1 base; bases with no gene match: 5. CDR3 nucleotide sequence: TGCGCCAGCAGCCAAGCTAGGACTAGCGAGGAGACCCAGTACTTC. It yields the protein CASSQARTSEETQYF.

V and J are TRBV5-1 and TRBJ2-1; no reliable D call. CDR3 length: 15 amino acids. Germline CDR1 reads SGHRS; CDR2 reads YFSETQ. The V gene lost 7 bases and the J gene lost 0 bases, with 14 bases spanning the gap. The CDR3 sequence: CASAEAASSYNEQFF. In nucleotides, the CDR3 is TGCGCCAGCGCCGAGGCAGCCAGCTCCTACAATGAGCAGTTCTTC.

This clone has only one observation. The chain combines TRBV4-1 with TRBJ2-1; 11 positions agree with TRBD1. Unmatched junction bases numbered 8, after V lost 1 base and J lost 9 bases. The CDR3 extends over 16 amino acids. Germline V gene data show CDR1 as MGHRA and CDR2 as YSYEKL. The CDR3 DNA follows: TGCGCCAGCAGCCAAGGCCCGGGACAGGGGGGCGGTGAGCAGTTCTTC. Translation: CASSQGPGQGGGEQFF.